This T cell receptor (beta chain) was captured by sequencing in a study of cytomegalovirus exposure and HLA in healthy donors. Across the whole study: The 120 or so validation repertoires used a platform that matched the one used for the 666 first-cohort repertoires, as a later analysis reported. General observations from the study: Confirmation in vitro established that three CMV-associated chains were specific for CMV antigens. Associated with cytomegalovirus, according to the listing, were 150 to 200 TCR beta chains.

In germline, CDR1 is SGHRS, CDR2 YFSETQ. CDR3 length: 14 amino acids. V was cut by 2 bases and J by 0 bases, with 5 bases left in between. Sequencing was performed with immunoSEQ multiplex PCR; in TCRdb, only in-frame clones are kept and a portion is missing. The data show 150,000 to 200,000 clones, approximately 86% seen once. This clone has only one observation. Its antigen is unidentified. This receptor was taken from a man aged 25 to 40 in good health and CMV-seropositive. The chain links TRBV5-1 to TRBJ2-2; D is unresolved. Sequencing input: PBMCs. Here the CDR3 DNA reads TGCGCCAGCAGCTTAGGGCCGAACACCGGGGAGCTGTTTTTT. It specifies CASSLGPNTGELFF.